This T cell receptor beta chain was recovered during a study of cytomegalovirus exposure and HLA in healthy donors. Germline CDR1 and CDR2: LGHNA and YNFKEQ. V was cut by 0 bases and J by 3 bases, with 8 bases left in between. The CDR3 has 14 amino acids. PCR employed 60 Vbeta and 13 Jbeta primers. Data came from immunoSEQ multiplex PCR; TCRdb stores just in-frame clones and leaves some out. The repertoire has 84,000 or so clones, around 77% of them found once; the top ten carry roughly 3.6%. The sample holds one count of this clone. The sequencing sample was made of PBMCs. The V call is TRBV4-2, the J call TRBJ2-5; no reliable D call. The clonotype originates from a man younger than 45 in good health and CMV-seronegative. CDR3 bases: TGTGCCAGCAGCCAAGAGGCTAGTAAAGAGACCCAGTACTTC. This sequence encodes CASSQEASKETQYF.